This T cell receptor (beta chain) comes out of a study of beta chain features in type 1 diabetes. The study, taken as a whole, reports: PCR may have favored shorter templates equally in patients and controls.

Expressed TCRB transcripts were sequenced because the isolated RNA had all been reverse transcribed beforehand. Produced via immunoSEQ multiplex PCR; TCRdb's table is partial and in-frame only. This sample has about 360,000 clones; roughly an eighth occur once, and the top ten carry around 0.02%. This clone was counted at least ten times. What it recognizes is unknown. Sample: naive CD4+ T cells from blood. This TCR came from a young man in good health.

The CDR3 DNA reads as TGCGCCAGCAGTCAGCCAGGGAAGGGGAATGAGCAGTTCTTC. It yields the protein CASSQPGKGNEQFF. The rearrangement links TRBV23-1 to TRBJ2-1; tentatively, D is TRBD1 (5 bases). TRBV23-1 is sorted into the ORF group, with uncertain function. Trimming took off 3 bases at V and 7 bases at J, with 13 bases between the two ends. The CDR3 length is 14 residues.